These T cell receptor beta chains were read from a single sample in a study of Ad26.COV2.S vaccination and SARS-CoV-2 variants. Profiling relied on immunoSEQ multiplex PCR, and the TCRdb table lists in-frame clones only, not all of them. The sample comprises about 480,000 clones, roughly 89% of which are singletons, and 9.5% to 15% rests with the top ten. The input for sequencing was peripheral blood, taken in a trial of Ad26.COV2.S vaccine versus placebo. Receptors were obtained from a person aged 18-60 years who received the Ad26.COV2.S COVID-19 vaccine or a placebo. Each CDR3 is given with its conserved first and last residue. The order of the fields is D gene, J gene, V gene, CDR3 length, clone size, CDR3 protein, CDR3 DNA. A D gene is named only where the DNA matches it firmly. Clone size is shown for a subset of rows, as once, few, many or a class of expanded clone.

>.|TRBJ2-3|TRBV28|14|.
CASKEAGRADTQYF
TGTGCCAGCAAAGAGGCGGGAAGGGCAGATACGCAGTATTTT
>TRBD2|TRBJ2-7|TRBV6-6|14|.
CASSALAGEVSQYF
TGTGCCAGCAGTGCTCTAGCGGGAGAGGTTAGTCAGTACTTC
>.|TRBJ1-1|TRBV9|14|.
CASTPEWERNEAFF
TGTGCCAGCACCCCCGAATGGGAGCGGAATGAAGCTTTCTTT
>.|TRBJ2-3|TRBV3-1/TRBV3-2|13|.
CASSQDRTDTQYF
TGTGCCAGCAGCCAAGACCGGACAGATACGCAGTATTTT
>.|TRBJ2-5|TRBV7-6|16|.
CASRPRLRENQETQYF
TGTGCCAGCAGACCCCGACTGAGGGAAAACCAAGAGACCCAGTACTTC
>TRBD1|TRBJ1-4|TRBV28|15|.
CASSSGDRKNEKLFF
TGTGCCAGCAGTTCCGGGGACAGAAAAAATGAAAAACTGTTTTTT
>.|TRBJ1-3|TRBV3-1/TRBV3-2|13|.
CASRPPAGNTIYF
TGTGCCAGCAGACCCCCCGCCGGAAACACCATATATTTT
>TRBD1|TRBJ2-4|TRBV28|14|few
CASSFSRGQDIQYF
TGTGCCAGCAGTTTTTCCAGGGGGCAGGACATTCAGTACTTC
>.|TRBJ1-1|TRBV28|15|.
CASSKRHITRTEAFF
TGTGCCAGCAGCAAGCGCCATATCACGAGGACTGAAGCTTTCTTT
>TRBD2|TRBJ2-7|TRBV5-1|16|few
CASSGGTGGSSYEQYF
TGCGCCAGCAGTGGGGGAACGGGAGGAAGCTCCTACGAGCAGTACTTC
>.|TRBJ1-2|TRBV7-9|15|.
CASSSERTPTGGYTF
TGTGCCAGCAGCTCGGAGAGGACCCCTACGGGCGGCTACACCTTC
>TRBD1|TRBJ1-2|TRBV29-1|11|.
CSVRTGYGYTF
TGCAGCGTGAGGACAGGATATGGCTACACCTTC
>.|TRBJ1-1|TRBV5-1|13|.
CASSLTGGTEAFF
TGCGCCAGCAGCCTAACGGGGGGAACTGAAGCTTTCTTT
>.|TRBJ2-5|TRBV7-2|16|.
CASSLDPQRTGETQYF
TGTGCCAGCAGCTTAGATCCCCAGCGAACAGGGGAGACCCAGTACTTC
>TRBD1|TRBJ1-6|TRBV18|15|.
CASSPTGKHNSPLHF
TGTGCCAGCTCACCGACAGGGAAGCATAATTCACCCCTCCACTTT
>.|TRBJ2-7|TRBV7-8|11|.
CASSRLVRQYF
TGTGCCAGCAGCAGACTAGTACGGCAGTACTTC
>.|TRBJ1-1|TRBV29-1|12|.
CSVGPPTTEAFF
TGCAGCGTTGGGCCTCCCACGACTGAAGCTTTCTTT
>.|TRBJ1-2|TRBV4-3|12|.
CASSQDRRSYTF
TGCGCCAGCAGCCAAGATCGTAGGAGCTACACCTTC
>TRBD1|TRBJ2-2|TRBV27|14|.
CASRGQVPTGELFF
TGTGCCAGTCGGGGACAGGTCCCCACCGGGGAGCTGTTTTTT
>.|TRBJ1-2|TRBV7-9|13|.
CASSLGRGYGYTF
TGTGCCAGCAGCTTAGGGCGAGGCTATGGCTACACCTTC
>TRBD1|TRBJ1-2|TRBV9|15|.
CASSGTGSGEGGYTF
TGTGCCAGCAGCGGGACAGGGTCAGGGGAGGGCGGCTACACCTTC
>.|TRBJ1-4|TRBV7-9|13|few
CASSLEGKEKLFF
TGTGCCAGCAGCTTAGAGGGGAAGGAAAAACTGTTTTTT
>.|TRBJ2-1|TRBV19|13|.
CASSISGAYEQFF
TGTGCCAGTAGTATATCGGGGGCCTATGAGCAGTTCTTC
>.|TRBJ2-5|TRBV10-3|13|few
CAISEGRQETQYF
TGTGCCATCAGTGAAGGGAGACAAGAGACCCAGTACTTC
>.|TRBJ2-5|TRBV18|14|.
CASSPPGGPETQYF
TGTGCCAGCTCACCGCCAGGAGGGCCAGAGACCCAGTACTTC
>TRBD1|TRBJ1-6|TRBV7-9|19|.
CASSPDRGDPSSYNSPLHF
TGTGCCAGCAGCCCCGACAGGGGGGACCCTAGCTCCTATAATTCACCCCTCCACTTT
>TRBD2|TRBJ2-5|TRBV7-2|16|.
CASSPMGLAGKETQYF
TGTGCCAGCAGCCCGATGGGGCTAGCGGGAAAAGAGACCCAGTACTTC
>TRBD2|TRBJ2-1|TRBV7-3|16|.
CASSPYGRASSNEQFF
TGTGCCAGCAGCCCTTACGGGAGGGCCTCTAGCAATGAGCAGTTCTTC